This entry lists 30 T cell receptor beta chains sequenced from one sample in a study of Graves' ophthalmopathy and Graves' hyperthyroidism. Amplified material comprised TCR beta CDR3 regions derived from RNA transcripts. Second-round multiplex PCR came after a first-round RT-PCR that employed HTBI primers. TCRdb itself ran the multiplex PCR reads through MiXCR, one entry per CDR3 protein. The sample holds hundreds of thousands of distinct CDR3 sequences, about a fifth seen once. The sequenced material came from peripheral blood. The receptor set was obtained from a woman under 30 with stable Graves' hyperthyroidism. Some clones in this sample may be carry-over from other donors' samples.

This chain links TRBV7-9 with TRBJ1-2, with D possibly matching TRBD1 (6 bases). Trimming removed 2 bases from V and 3 bases from J, with 13 bases in between. CDR1 is SEHNR, CDR2 FQNEAQ, per germline (reference sequence). The CDR3 runs to 15 residues. The CDR3 spells CASSLMGGLHYGYTF. The CDR3 nucleotides are TGTGCCAGCAGCTTAATGGGGGGCCTACACTATGGCTACACCTTC.

CDR3 nucleotide sequence: TGTGCCAGCAGTTTCAGGGGTAGCTACATTCAGTACTTC. Translating gives CASSFRGSYIQYF. The genes are TRBV28 and TRBJ2-4, with D possibly being TRBD1 (6 bases). This CDR3 has 13 residues. The V and J ends lost 3 bases and 8 bases respectively, with 11 bases between them. The germline V gene encodes CDR1 MDHEN and CDR2 SYDVKM. Looking up the rest from reference TRBV28 and TRBJ2-4 gives the full variable domain: DVKVTQSSRYLVKRTGEKVFLECVQDMDHENMFWYRQDPGLGLRLIYFSYDVKMKEKGDIPEGYSVSREKKERFSLILESASTNQTSMYLCASSFRGSYIQYFGAGTRLSVL.

This clonotype has ten or more counts. This chain connects TRBV12-3 or TRBV12-4 to TRBJ2-7; D remains ambiguous. This CDR3 is 12 amino acids long. V was clipped by 6 bases and J by 2 bases, with 8 bases between them. CDR3 protein: CASSPAAYEQYF. CDR3 DNA sequence: TGTGCCAGCAGCCCCGCTGCCTACGAGCAGTACTTC.

This clonotype was counted ten times or more. The chain links TRBV12-3 or TRBV12-4 to TRBJ2-5, with 10 bases that match TRBD2. This CDR3 spans 12 amino acids. Trimming removed 4 bases from V and 13 bases from J; junction bases left unmatched: 6. DNA for the CDR3: TGTGCCAGCAGTTCCCATAGCGGGGGGCTGTACTTC. It encodes CASSSHSGGLYF.

The sample holds a few counts of this clonotype. The J gene is TRBJ2-7, the V gene TRBV5-1; 12 bases line up with TRBD2. With 4 bases clipped from V and 4 bases from J, the junction kept 6 bases outside the gene matches. CDR3 length: 15 residues. Germline V gene data show CDR1 as SGHRS and CDR2 as YFSETQ. CDR3 sequence (DNA): TGCGCCAGCAGCCCCTGGACTAGCGGGGTGTACGAGCAGTACTTC. Residues: CASSPWTSGVYEQYF.

This clonotype was seen ten or more times. This chain joins TRBV10-3 and TRBJ1-1; D possibly corresponds to TRBD1 (6 bases). CDR3 length equals 15 residues. Germline V gives CDR1 ENHRY, CDR2 SYGVKD. V was pared by 2 bases and J by 0 bases, with 10 bases between. The CDR3 is CAISERGGLNTEAFF. The CDR3 nucleotides read TGTGCCATCAGTGAGAGAGGGGGTCTGAACACTGAAGCTTTCTTT.

V usage is TRBV27 and J usage is TRBJ2-7, with 12 nucleotides matching TRBD2. The germline V gene has CDR1 MNHEY and CDR2 SMNVEV (reference sequence). The CDR3 spans 16 residues. V lost 3 bases and J lost 6; bases outside the gene matches: 9. The CDR3 loop is CASSLYLAGGRLEQYF. The CDR3 DNA reads as TGTGCCAGCAGTTTGTACCTAGCGGGGGGGCGTCTCGAGCAGTACTTC.

In its sample, this clonotype was seen many times. V usage is TRBV6-1 and J usage is TRBJ1-6; tentatively, D is TRBD1 (6 bases). Trimming took off 0 bases at V and 6 bases at J, with 9 bases between the two ends. The V gene's germline CDR1 is MNHNS and CDR2 SASEGT. The CDR3 contains 15 residues. DNA for the CDR3: TGTGCCAGCAGTGAAGCCTGGACAGCTAATTCACCCCTCCACTTT. It translates to CASSEAWTANSPLHF.

This clonotype was seen many times. The V and J genes are TRBV28 and TRBJ1-5, with 10 nucleotides matching TRBD1. The CDR3 is 17 residues long. Germline V gene sequence: CDR1 MDHEN, CDR2 SYDVKM. V was clipped by 5 bases and J by 3 bases; unmatched bases: 10. DNA of the CDR3: TGTGCCAGCAGTCCCCCGGGACAGGGGTTGATCAATCAGCCCCAGCATTTT. Translated: CASSPPGQGLINQPQHF.

This clonotype was seen repeatedly, ten times or more. This rearrangement joins TRBV6-5 to TRBJ1-5, with D perhaps matching TRBD1 (5 bases). Germline CDR1 MNHEY, CDR2 SVGAGI. The CDR3 has 17 residues. The V gene lost 10 bases and the J gene lost 5 bases, with 27 bases spanning the gap. The CDR3 DNA sequence: TGTGCCACCGCCCTGACAGTACCTAGGAGGTACGATCAGCCCCAGCATTTT. This codes for CATALTVPRRYDQPQHF.

In this sample, this clonotype turned up a few times. V is TRBV6-5 and J is TRBJ1-5; D unresolved. V was shortened by 2 bases and J by 6 bases, with 11 bases between the two germline ends. Germline V gene lookup returns CDR1 MNHEY and CDR2 SVGAGI. This CDR3 is 14 amino acids long. The CDR3, as DNA: TGTGCCAGCAGTTACGGCCGGCTGGGTCAGCCCCAGCATTTT. This translates into CASSYGRLGQPQHF.

This clonotype was detected ten times or more. The chain recombines TRBV9 with TRBJ2-7, with TRBD1 as a possible D gene (6 bases). The germline V gene has CDR1 SGDLS and CDR2 YYNGEE. The V end lost 4 bases, the J end lost 3 bases, and 14 bases lay between the germline ends. This CDR3 spans 14 amino acids. Here the CDR3 reads CASSTSGVDYEQYF. CDR3 bases: TGTGCCAGCAGCACCTCAGGGGTAGACTACGAGCAGTACTTC. Drawing the rest from reference TRBV9 and TRBJ2-7, the complete variable domain is DSGVTQTPKHLITATGQRVTLRCSPRSGDLSVYWYQQSLDQGLQFLIQYYNGEERAKGNILERFSAQQFPDLHSELNLSSLELGDSALYFCASSTSGVDYEQYFGPGTRLTVT.

A note on this clonotype: Lacking the conserved final phenylalanine or tryptophan, this CDR3 likely reflects a read error. The chain uses TRBV12-3 or TRBV12-4 and TRBJ1-1; possible D gene TRBD1, 5 bases. This CDR3 has 13 residues. The V and J ends lost 6 bases and 5 bases respectively, with 13 bases between them. The CDR3 region is CASSLVAGTEAFY. The CDR3 nucleotides read TGTGCCAGCAGCTTGGTGGCAGGGACTGAAGCTTTCTAT.

This clonotype was observed many times. A much larger clonotype is one base distant, so this may be a read error. The chain employs TRBV28 and TRBJ2-7; D perhaps matches TRBD2 (6 bases). V was clipped by 3 bases and J by 3 bases, with 15 bases between them. The CDR3 has 15 amino acids. Germline loops: CDR1 MDHEN, CDR2 SYDVKM. The chain's CDR3 is CASSFRRGIGYEQYF. CDR3 bases: TGTGCCAGCAGTTTCCGGAGGGGTATAGGCTACGAGCAGTACTTC.

This clonotype was seen many times. The chain links TRBV12-3 or TRBV12-4 to TRBJ1-5, with 7 bases identical to TRBD1. The V and J ends lost 6 bases and 4 bases, in that order; junction bases with no gene match: 6. The CDR3 covers 14 residues. In DNA, the CDR3 is TGTGCCAGCAGCTCCGGGACAGCAAATCAGCCCCAGCATTTT. Translated: CASSSGTANQPQHF.

Only one count was recorded for this clonotype. A much larger clone is a single base away; this may be a read error. The chain links TRBV6-1 to TRBJ2-7; D ambiguous. The CDR3 is 15 residues long. V lost 6 bases to trimming and J lost 2 bases, with 17 bases between them. Germline V gives CDR1 MNHNS, CDR2 SASEGT. The CDR3 DNA reads as TGTGCCAGCAGCCTACGTCCGAGACACCCCTACGAGCAGTACTTC. Translated: CASSLRPRHPYEQYF.

This clonotype was detected ten times or more. The chain is built from TRBV4-2 and TRBJ1-4; TRBD1 might be the D (5 bases). The ends were cut back, 3 bases at V and 7 bases at J, with 12 bases in the middle. The CDR3 is 14 residues long. Germline loops: CDR1 LGHNA, CDR2 YNFKEQ. The CDR3 is CASSHGGVVEKLFF. The DNA of the CDR3 is TGTGCCAGCAGCCACGGAGGGGTGGTTGAAAAACTGTTTTTT.

This clonotype was observed many times. The chain's CDR3 is CSVAGSGNQPQHF. DNA of the CDR3: TGCAGCGTTGCGGGGAGCGGCAATCAGCCCCAGCATTTT. This chain links TRBV29-1 with TRBJ1-5; D remains ambiguous. The germline V gene encodes CDR1 SQVTM and CDR2 ANQGSEA. The CDR3 runs 13 residues. Trimming removed 4 bases from V and 2 bases from J, with 9 bases in between.

The chain uses TRBV30 and TRBJ1-2, with 9 bases matching TRBD1. The CDR3 extends over 15 amino acids. V was clipped by 0 bases and J by 8 bases; unmatched bases: 10. Germline lookup yields CDR1 GTSNPN and CDR2 SVGIG (reference sequence). CDR3: CAWSVLIGQGYGYTF. For the CDR3, the DNA is TGTGCCTGGAGTGTACTTATAGGACAGGGGTACGGCTACACCTTC.

This chain connects TRBV28 to TRBJ1-5; TRBD1 might be the D (5 bases). The germline V gene encodes CDR1 MDHEN and CDR2 SYDVKM. Trimming stripped 4 bases from V and 3 bases from J, with 19 bases between. This CDR3 is 17 amino acids long. CDR3 bases: TGTGCCAGCAGTTATTTCGGGGGGTGGCCAGACAATCAGCCCCAGCATTTT. This encodes CASSYFGGWPDNQPQHF. Filled out from reference TRBV28 and TRBJ1-5, the complete variable domain reads DVKVTQSSRYLVKRTGEKVFLECVQDMDHENMFWYRQDPGLGLRLIYFSYDVKMKEKGDIPEGYSVSREKKERFSLILESASTNQTSMYLCASSYFGGWPDNQPQHFGDGTRLSIL.

This clonotype was counted many times. The rearrangement joins TRBV5-1 to TRBJ2-7; TRBD1 might be the D (5 bases). Trimming pared 0 bases from V and 1 base from J, leaving 11 bases between. The CDR3 loop spans 15 amino acids. Germline lookup yields CDR1 SGHRS and CDR2 YFSETQ. The CDR3 sequence is CASSLAGGASYEQYF. CDR3 bases: TGCGCCAGCAGCTTGGCCGGTGGGGCATCCTACGAGCAGTACTTC.

V and J are TRBV27 and TRBJ1-1, with D perhaps matching TRBD1 (5 bases). The CDR3 is 16 residues long. V was clipped by 1 base and J by 4 bases, with 16 bases between them. Germline V gene lookup returns CDR1 MNHEY and CDR2 SMNVEV (reference sequence). This CDR3 is CASSLYSETVGTEAFF. DNA for the CDR3: TGTGCCAGCAGTTTATATAGCGAGACAGTAGGCACTGAAGCTTTCTTT.

This clonotype was observed many times. The V call is TRBV5-1, the J call TRBJ1-1; 7 positions match TRBD1. This CDR3 comprises 15 residues. The trim removed 3 bases at V and 1 base at J, leaving 6 bases unmatched. From germline, CDR1 is SGHRS and CDR2 YFSETQ. This CDR3 reads CASSSPDRENTEAFF. The CDR3 nucleotides are TGCGCCAGCAGCTCTCCTGACAGGGAGAACACTGAAGCTTTCTTT.

The rearrangement uses TRBV18 and TRBJ1-1, with D possibly being TRBD1 (6 bases). Germline CDR1 KGHSH, CDR2 LQKENI. Trimming took off 3 bases at V and 0 bases at J, with 14 bases between the two ends. The CDR3 runs 16 residues. This CDR3 reads CASSPAGTNMNTEAFF. CDR3 nucleotides: TGTGCCAGCTCACCCGCCGGGACAAACATGAACACTGAAGCTTTCTTT.

The chain joins TRBV6-4 to TRBJ2-7; 9 bases map to TRBD2. The CDR3 sequence is 14 residues long. V was pared by 3 bases and J by 1 base, with 1 base of the junction left unmatched. CDR1 and CDR2 (germline): MRHNA, SNTAGT. The DNA of the CDR3 is TGTGCCAGCAGTGATAGCGGGAGTTCCTACGAGCAGTACTTC. This translates into CASSDSGSSYEQYF.

At least ten counts were recorded for this clonotype. This could be a read error, since a much larger clone is one nucleotide away. V and J are TRBV12-3 or TRBV12-4 and TRBJ2-7; TRBD1 aligns across 7 bases. The CDR3 consists of 15 residues. DNA of the CDR3: TGTGCCAGCAGTCTAGGGACAGTGAAAGCCTACGGGCAGTACTTC. It is translated as CASSLGTVKAYGQYF.

The table lists this clonotype with many counts. The gene calls are TRBV19 and TRBJ1-1, with TRBD1 matching 8 bases. CDR1 LNHDA and CDR2 SQIVND come from the germline V gene (reference sequence). The V gene end was trimmed by 3 bases and the J gene end by 5 bases; junction bases not matched to a gene: 11. This CDR3 comprises 16 residues. The CDR3 region is CASSMAVAGGNTEAFF. The CDR3 region has the DNA TGTGCCAGTAGTATGGCAGTGGCAGGGGGCAATACTGAAGCTTTCTTT.

V gene TRBV18 combines with J gene TRBJ1-5; D might be TRBD1 (6 bases). The CDR3 loop spans 15 amino acids. Deletions cut 6 bases from V and 2 bases from J, with 14 bases between. CDR1 KGHSH and CDR2 LQKENI come from the germline V gene. CDR3 residues: CASSDSPGGNQPQHF. CDR3 DNA: TGTGCCAGCTCGGACAGCCCAGGCGGCAATCAGCCCCAGCATTTT.

This clonotype was seen repeatedly, ten times or more. The rearrangement uses TRBV11-1 and TRBJ2-7, with D uncertain. V was shortened by 2 bases and J by 3 bases, with 11 bases between the two germline ends. The CDR3 runs to 14 residues. CDR1 is SGHAT and CDR2 is FQDESV in the germline V gene (reference sequence). The DNA of the CDR3 is TGTGCCAGCAGCTTACGGTCAGAGATCTACGAGCAGTACTTC. The encoded protein is CASSLRSEIYEQYF.

The table lists this clonotype with many counts. This chain connects TRBV7-2 to TRBJ2-5, with TRBD1 identical over 8 bases. CDR1 SGHTA and CDR2 FQGNSA come from the germline V gene. V trimming: 5 bases; J trimming: 7 bases; junction bases outside the gene matches: 12. This CDR3 spans 15 amino acids. DNA for the CDR3: TGTGCCAGCAGCGCCCCGGGACAGGTTTCTGGGACCCAGTACTTC. Translating it yields CASSAPGQVSGTQYF.